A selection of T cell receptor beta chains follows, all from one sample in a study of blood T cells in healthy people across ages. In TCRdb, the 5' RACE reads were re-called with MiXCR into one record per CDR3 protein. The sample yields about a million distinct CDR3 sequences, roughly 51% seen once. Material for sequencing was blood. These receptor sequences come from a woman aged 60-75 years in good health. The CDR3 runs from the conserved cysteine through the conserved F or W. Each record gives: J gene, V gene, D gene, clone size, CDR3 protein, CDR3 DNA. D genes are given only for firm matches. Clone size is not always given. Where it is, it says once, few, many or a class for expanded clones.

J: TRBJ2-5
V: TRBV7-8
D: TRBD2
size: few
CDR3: CASGYLAGNGTQYF
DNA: TGTGCCAGCGGATACCTAGCGGGAAACGGGACCCAGTACTTC

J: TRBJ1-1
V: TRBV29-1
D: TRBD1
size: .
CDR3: CSVLPGQGDTEAFF
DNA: TGCAGCGTTCTTCCGGGACAGGGCGACACTGAAGCTTTCTTT

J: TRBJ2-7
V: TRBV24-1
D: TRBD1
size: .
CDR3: CATSDPTGSDYEQYF
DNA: TGTGCCACCAGTGACCCGACAGGGAGCGATTACGAGCAGTACTTC

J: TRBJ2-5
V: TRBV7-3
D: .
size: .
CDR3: CASSPRPGMETQYF
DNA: TGTGCCAGCAGCCCCCGTCCCGGGATGGAGACCCAGTACTTC

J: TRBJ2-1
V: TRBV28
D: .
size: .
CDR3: CASGNRGLADEDEQFF
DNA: TGTGCCAGCGGAAACCGCGGCTTAGCGGATGAGGATGAGCAGTTCTTC

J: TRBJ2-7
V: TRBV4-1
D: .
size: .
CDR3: CASSQGHWDYEQYF
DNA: TGCGCCAGCAGCCAAGGCCATTGGGACTACGAGCAGTACTTC

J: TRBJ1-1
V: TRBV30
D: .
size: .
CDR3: CAWSVRVGVNTEAFF
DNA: TGTGCCTGGAGTGTACGGGTGGGCGTGAACACTGAAGCTTTCTTT

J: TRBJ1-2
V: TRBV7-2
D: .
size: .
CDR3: CASSPAGHRYYGYTF
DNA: TGTGCCAGCAGCCCCGCGGGCCACCGATACTATGGCTACACCTTC

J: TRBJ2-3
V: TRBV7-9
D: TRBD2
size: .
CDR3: CASSQTSADTQYF
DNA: TGTGCCAGCAGCCAGACTAGCGCAGATACGCAGTATTTT

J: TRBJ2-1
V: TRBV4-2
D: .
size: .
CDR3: CASSQEVGWGNEQFF
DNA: TGTGCCAGCAGCCAAGAGGTGGGGTGGGGCAATGAGCAGTTCTTC

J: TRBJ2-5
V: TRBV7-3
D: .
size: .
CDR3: CASSLMDGGTQYF
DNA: TGTGCCAGCAGCTTAATGGACGGGGGGACCCAGTACTTC

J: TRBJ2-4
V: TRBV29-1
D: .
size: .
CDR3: CSVLDLNIQYF
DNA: TGCAGCGTTCTGGACCTAAACATTCAGTACTTC

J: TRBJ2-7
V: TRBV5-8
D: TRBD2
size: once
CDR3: CASSPRVSGAYEQYF
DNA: TGTGCCAGCAGTCCCCGTGTAAGCGGGGCCTACGAGCAGTACTTC

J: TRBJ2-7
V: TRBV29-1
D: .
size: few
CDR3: CSVEGGDSSYEQYF
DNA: TGCAGCGTTGAAGGCGGGGACAGCTCCTACGAGCAGTACTTC

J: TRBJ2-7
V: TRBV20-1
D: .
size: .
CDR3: CSARLSVSYEQYF
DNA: TGCAGTGCTAGGCTCAGCGTCTCCTACGAGCAGTACTTC

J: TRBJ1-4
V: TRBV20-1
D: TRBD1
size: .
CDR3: CSARTGQLNEKLFF
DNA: TGCAGTGCTAGGACGGGACAGCTAAATGAAAAACTGTTTTTT

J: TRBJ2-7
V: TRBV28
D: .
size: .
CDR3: CASSAPGHVSGEQYF
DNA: TGTGCCAGCAGTGCCCCGGGGCATGTCTCGGGCGAGCAGTACTTC

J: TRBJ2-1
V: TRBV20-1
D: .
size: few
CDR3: CSARGTQGRFDEQFF
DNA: TGCAGTGCTCGCGGGACACAGGGGAGGTTCGATGAGCAGTTCTTC

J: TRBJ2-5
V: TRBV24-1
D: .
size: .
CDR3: CATSPSGAQETQYF
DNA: TGTGCCACCAGTCCTTCAGGGGCGCAGGAGACCCAGTACTTC

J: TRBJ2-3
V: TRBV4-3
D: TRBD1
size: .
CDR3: CASSQERGTGQYSDTQYF
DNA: TGCGCCAGCAGCCAAGAGAGGGGGACAGGGCAATATTCAGATACGCAGTATTTT

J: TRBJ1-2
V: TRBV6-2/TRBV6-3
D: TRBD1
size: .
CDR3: CASSYKNTGVGGYTF
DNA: TGTGCCAGCAGTTACAAGAATACAGGGGTAGGTGGCTACACCTTC

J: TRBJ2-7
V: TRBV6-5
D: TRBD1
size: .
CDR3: CASSRTGGYYEQYF
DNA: TGTGCCAGCAGTCGGACAGGGGGCTACTACGAGCAGTACTTC

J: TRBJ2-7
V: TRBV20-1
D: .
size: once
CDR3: CSARDHSYNEQYF
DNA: TGCAGTGCTAGAGATCATAGCTACAATGAGCAGTACTTC

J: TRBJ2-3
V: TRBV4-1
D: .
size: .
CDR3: CASSPTGEAQYF
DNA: TGCGCCAGCAGCCCTACAGGTGAGGCGCAGTATTTT

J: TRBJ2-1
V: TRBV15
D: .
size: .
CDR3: CATSRDSYNEQFF
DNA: TGTGCCACCAGCAGGGACAGCTACAATGAGCAGTTCTTC

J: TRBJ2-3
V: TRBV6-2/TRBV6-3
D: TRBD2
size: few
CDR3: CASSYRELAGFTDTQYF
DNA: TGTGCCAGCAGTTACCGGGAACTAGCGGGATTCACAGATACGCAGTATTTT

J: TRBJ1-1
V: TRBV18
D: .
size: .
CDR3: CASSPPEGIGTEAFF
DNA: TGTGCCAGCTCACCACCGGAGGGTATAGGCACTGAAGCTTTCTTT

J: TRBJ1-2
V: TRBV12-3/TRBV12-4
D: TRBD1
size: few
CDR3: CASTTGTGGVGYGYTF
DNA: TGTGCCAGCACCACCGGGACAGGGGGCGTAGGCTATGGCTACACCTTC

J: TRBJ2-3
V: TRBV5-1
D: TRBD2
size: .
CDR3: CASSLTGTSRGTDTQYF
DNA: TGCGCCAGCAGCCTAACCGGGACTAGCCGTGGCACAGATACGCAGTATTTT